The rows below give T cell receptor beta chains drawn from one sample of a study of blood T cells in healthy people across ages. TCRdb ran MiXCR on the 5' RACE reads and lists one entry per CDR3 protein. The sample lists hundreds of thousands of distinct CDR3 sequences; over 45% were seen once. The sample comprised blood. Source of these receptors: a woman aged 60 to 75 in good health. Each CDR3 is given with its conserved first and last residue. The order of the fields is D gene, CDR3 length, J gene, V gene, clone size, CDR3 protein, CDR3 DNA. D genes are given only for firm matches. Size tells how often a clone was seen (once, few, many) or the class of an expanded clone, and some rows leave it out.

NA | 13 | TRBJ2-5 | TRBV7-9 | NA | CASSSRARETQYF | TGTGCCAGCAGCTCCAGGGCACGGGAGACCCAGTACTTC
NA | 14 | TRBJ2-7 | TRBV7-8 | NA | CASSLGSQINEQYF | TGTGCCAGCAGCTTAGGTAGTCAGATCAACGAGCAGTACTTC
TRBD1 | 18 | TRBJ1-6 | TRBV18 | few | CASSLPGTGGFDDSPLHF | TGTGCCAGCTCACTTCCCGGGACAGGAGGTTTCGATGATTCACCCCTCCACTTT
NA | 15 | TRBJ1-1 | TRBV12-3/TRBV12-4 | few | CASSWLEVGISEAFF | TGTGCCAGCAGTTGGCTTGAGGTTGGGATTTCTGAAGCTTTCTTT
NA | 12 | TRBJ2-4 | TRBV2 | few | CASSVLGNIQYF | TGTGCCAGCTCCGTGCTTGGGAACATTCAGTACTTC
NA | 14 | TRBJ2-3 | TRBV29-1 | NA | CSVATRGSTDTQYF | TGCAGCGTGGCGACTAGAGGAAGCACAGATACGCAGTATTTT
TRBD1 | 13 | TRBJ2-2 | TRBV7-2 | NA | CASSNRGPGELFF | TGTGCCAGCAGTAACAGGGGCCCCGGGGAGCTGTTTTTT
TRBD1 | 16 | TRBJ2-5 | TRBV25-1 | NA | CASSVPGTGPQETQYF | TGTGCCAGCAGTGTACCCGGGACAGGGCCTCAAGAGACCCAGTACTTC
NA | 19 | TRBJ2-6 | TRBV28 | NA | CASSRIRQGGTTGANVLTF | TGTGCCAGCAGCCGAATCCGACAGGGAGGGACAACTGGGGCCAACGTCCTGACTTTC
NA | 14 | TRBJ1-1 | TRBV12-3/TRBV12-4 | NA | CASSLGLQNTEAFF | TGTGCCAGCAGTTTAGGACTCCAGAACACTGAAGCTTTCTTT
TRBD1 | 14 | TRBJ1-2 | TRBV4-1 | NA | CASSHVWDRSGYTF | TGCGCCAGCAGCCACGTCTGGGACAGGAGTGGCTACACCTTC
TRBD2 | 15 | TRBJ2-3 | TRBV20-1 | NA | CSALSSGRASDTQYF | TGCAGTGCTCTCTCTAGCGGGAGGGCGTCAGATACGCAGTATTTT
NA | 11 | TRBJ1-2 | TRBV6-1 | NA | CASSGFAGYTF | TGTGCCAGCAGTGGTTTTGCAGGCTACACCTTC
NA | 14 | TRBJ2-7 | TRBV7-8 | once | CASTLRGRGYEQYF | TGTGCCAGCACTCTGCGGGGAAGAGGCTACGAGCAGTACTTC
NA | 13 | TRBJ1-4 | TRBV29-1 | few | CSVVSGQEEKLFF | TGCAGCGTTGTGTCGGGCCAGGAGGAAAAACTGTTTTTT
TRBD2 | 15 | TRBJ2-5 | TRBV20-1 | NA | CSAAASGSVRETQYF | TGCAGTGCTGCCGCTAGCGGGAGTGTGAGGGAGACCCAGTACTTC
NA | 15 | TRBJ2-1 | TRBV14 | NA | CASSQWEGALNEQFF | TGTGCCAGCAGCCAATGGGAGGGGGCCCTCAATGAGCAGTTCTTC